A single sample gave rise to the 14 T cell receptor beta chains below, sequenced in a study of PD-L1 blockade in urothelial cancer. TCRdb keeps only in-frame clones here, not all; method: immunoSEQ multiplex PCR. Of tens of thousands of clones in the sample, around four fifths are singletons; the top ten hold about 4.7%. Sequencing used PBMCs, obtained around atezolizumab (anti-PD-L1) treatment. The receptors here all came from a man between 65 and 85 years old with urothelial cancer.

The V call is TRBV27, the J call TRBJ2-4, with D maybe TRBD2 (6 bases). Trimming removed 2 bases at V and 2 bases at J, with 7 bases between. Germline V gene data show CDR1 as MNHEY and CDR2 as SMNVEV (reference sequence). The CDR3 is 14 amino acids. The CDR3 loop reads CASSLGGSKNIQYF. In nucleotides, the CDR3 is TGTGCCAGCAGTTTAGGGGGGTCCAAAAACATTCAGTACTTC.

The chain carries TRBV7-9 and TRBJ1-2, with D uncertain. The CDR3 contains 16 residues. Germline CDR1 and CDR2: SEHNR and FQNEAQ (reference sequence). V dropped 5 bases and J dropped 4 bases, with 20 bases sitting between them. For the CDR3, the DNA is TGTGCCAGCAGCCCAGCCAAGACGAGAACTATCTATGGCTACACCTTC. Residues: CASSPAKTRTIYGYTF.

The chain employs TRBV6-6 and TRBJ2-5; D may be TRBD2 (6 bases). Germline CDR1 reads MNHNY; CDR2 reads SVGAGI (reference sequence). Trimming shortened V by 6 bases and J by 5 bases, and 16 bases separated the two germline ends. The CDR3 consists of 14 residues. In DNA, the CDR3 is TGTGCCAGCAGGGACCCCGGAGGGTTGGAGACCCAGTACTTC. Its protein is CASRDPGGLETQYF.

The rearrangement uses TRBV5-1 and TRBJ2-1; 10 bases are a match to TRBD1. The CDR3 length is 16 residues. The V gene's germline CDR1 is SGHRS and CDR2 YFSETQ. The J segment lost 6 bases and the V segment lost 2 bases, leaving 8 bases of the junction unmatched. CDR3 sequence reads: CASSFHPGQGFNEQFF. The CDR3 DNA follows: TGCGCCAGCAGCTTCCACCCGGGACAGGGGTTCAATGAGCAGTTCTTC.

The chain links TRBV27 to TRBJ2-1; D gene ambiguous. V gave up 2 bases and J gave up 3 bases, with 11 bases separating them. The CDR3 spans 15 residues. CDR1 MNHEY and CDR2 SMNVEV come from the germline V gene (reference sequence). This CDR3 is CASSLKGAGYNEQFF. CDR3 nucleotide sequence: TGTGCCAGCAGTTTAAAAGGAGCCGGCTACAATGAGCAGTTCTTC.

CDR3 in amino acids: CATSSALTQISYEQYF. The CDR3 DNA sequence: TGTGCCACCAGCAGCGCCCTCACACAAATCTCCTACGAGCAGTACTTC. J is TRBJ2-7 and V is TRBV15; D unclear. Trimming left V 3 bases short and J 0 bases short, with 15 bases between. Per the germline V gene, CDR1 is LNHNV and CDR2 is YYDKDF (reference sequence). The length of the CDR3 is 16 residues.

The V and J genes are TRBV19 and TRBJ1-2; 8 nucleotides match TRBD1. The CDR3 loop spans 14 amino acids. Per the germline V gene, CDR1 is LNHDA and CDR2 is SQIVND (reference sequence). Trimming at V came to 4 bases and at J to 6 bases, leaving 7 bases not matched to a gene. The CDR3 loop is CASSNQGQADGYTF. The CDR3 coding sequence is TGTGCCAGTAGTAACCAGGGACAGGCTGATGGCTACACCTTC.

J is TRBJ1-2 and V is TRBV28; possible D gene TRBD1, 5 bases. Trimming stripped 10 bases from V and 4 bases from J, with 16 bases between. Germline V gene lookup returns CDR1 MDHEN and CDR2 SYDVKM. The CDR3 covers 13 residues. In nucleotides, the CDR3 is TGTGCCACCCTCAACGGGGGAACCTATGGCTACACCTTC. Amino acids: CATLNGGTYGYTF.

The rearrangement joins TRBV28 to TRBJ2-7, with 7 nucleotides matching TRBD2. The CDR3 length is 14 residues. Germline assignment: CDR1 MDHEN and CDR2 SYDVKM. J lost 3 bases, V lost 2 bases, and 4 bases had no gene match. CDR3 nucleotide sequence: TGTGCCAGCAGTTTAAAGCGGGAAGGCTACGAGCAGTACTTC. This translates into CASSLKREGYEQYF.

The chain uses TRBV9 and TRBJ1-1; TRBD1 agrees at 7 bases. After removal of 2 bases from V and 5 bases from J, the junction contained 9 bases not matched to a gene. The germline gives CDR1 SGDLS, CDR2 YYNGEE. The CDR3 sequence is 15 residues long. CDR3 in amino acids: CASSVGQAVRTEAFF. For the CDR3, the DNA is TGTGCCAGCAGCGTTGGACAGGCGGTACGAACTGAAGCTTTCTTT.

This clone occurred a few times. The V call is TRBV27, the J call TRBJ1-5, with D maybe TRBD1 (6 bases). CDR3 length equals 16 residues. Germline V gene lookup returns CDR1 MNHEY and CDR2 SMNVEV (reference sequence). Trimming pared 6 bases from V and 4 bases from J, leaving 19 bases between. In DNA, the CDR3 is TGTGCCAGCAGACTACGCTTAGCAGGGGAAAATCAGCCCCAGCATTTT. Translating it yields CASRLRLAGENQPQHF.

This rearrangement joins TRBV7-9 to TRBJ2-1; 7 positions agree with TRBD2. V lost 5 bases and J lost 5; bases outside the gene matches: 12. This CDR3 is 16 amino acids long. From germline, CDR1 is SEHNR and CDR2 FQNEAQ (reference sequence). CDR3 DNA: TGTGCCAGCAGCCCGAGGACTAGGAATCGACACAATGAGCAGTTCTTC. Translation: CASSPRTRNRHNEQFF.

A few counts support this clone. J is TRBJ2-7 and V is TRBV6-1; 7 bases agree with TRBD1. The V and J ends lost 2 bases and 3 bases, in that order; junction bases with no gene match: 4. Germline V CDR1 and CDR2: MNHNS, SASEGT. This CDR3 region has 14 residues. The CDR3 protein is CASSELTGVYEQYF. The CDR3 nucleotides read TGTGCCAGCAGTGAACTAACAGGGGTCTACGAGCAGTACTTC.

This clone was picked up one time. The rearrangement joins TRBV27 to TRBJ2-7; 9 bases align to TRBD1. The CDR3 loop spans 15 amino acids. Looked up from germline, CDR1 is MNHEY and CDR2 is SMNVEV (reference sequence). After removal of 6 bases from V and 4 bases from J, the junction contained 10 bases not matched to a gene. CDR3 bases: TGTGCCAGCAGATCGGGACAGGGAGGACGGTACGAGCAGTACTTC. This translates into CASRSGQGGRYEQYF.